This TCR beta chain was documented in a study of cytomegalovirus exposure and HLA in healthy donors. As for the study in general: Among about 380 genotyped donors, about 83% fell in the Caucasian-associated ancestry cluster.

Study findings and constraints: Across donors, sequencing depth was assumed by presence/absence analyses to be roughly uniform.

Remarks on this clone: Its antigen remains unidentified.

Germline assignment: CDR1 SQVTM and CDR2 ANQGSEA. The CDR3 covers 13 residues. The V and J ends lost 3 bases and 5 bases respectively, with 13 bases between them. The PCR was carried out with 60 Vbeta primers and 13 Jbeta primers. Libraries were prepared by immunoSEQ multiplex PCR; TCRdb keeps only in-frame clonotypes and omits some of them. The data contain roughly 80,000 clones, around 67% of them singletons. The receptor comes from a woman between 50 and 59 years old in good health and CMV-seropositive. The specimen was PBMCs. The rearrangement uses TRBV29-1 and TRBJ2-5, with D perhaps TRBD1 (6 bases). CDR3 in amino acids: CSVDKGRGETQYF. CDR3 nucleotide sequence: TGCAGCGTTGACAAGGGTAGGGGGGAGACCCAGTACTTC. The variable domain in full, with the rest retrieved from reference TRBV29-1 and TRBJ2-5, is SAVISQKPSRDICQRGTSLTIQCQVDSQVTMMFWYRQQPGQSLTLIATANQGSEATYESGFVIDKFPISRPNLTFSTLTVSNMSPEDSSIYLCSVDKGRGETQYFGPGTRLLVL.